This is a list of T cell receptor beta chains from one sample in a study of blood T cell repertoires in COVID-19. Clones were sequenced by immunoSEQ multiplex PCR, and TCRdb holds only the in-frame ones, with some missing. The sample consists of some 320,000 clones, roughly 90% of them appearing once. Material: PBMCs or T cells enriched from blood (not recorded which). These TCRs come from a man between 60 and 75 years old who had recovered from COVID-19. Each CDR3 is given with its conserved first and last residue. A D gene is named only where the DNA matches it firmly. Clone size is shown for a subset of rows, as once, few, many or a class of expanded clone.

V gene	D gene	J gene	clone size	CDR3 DNA	CDR3 protein
TRBV10-3	NA	TRBJ1-2	NA	TGTGCCATAAGTAGGTCGGGGACTGAAGCTAACTATGGCTACACCTTC	CAISRSGTEANYGYTF
TRBV12-3/TRBV12-4	NA	TRBJ2-5	NA	TGTGCCAGCAGTTTTGGGGCTCAAGAGACCCAGTACTTC	CASSFGAQETQYF
TRBV19	NA	TRBJ2-2	NA	TGTGCCAGTAGTCTAATTCTAGCGAACACCGGGGAGCTGTTTTTT	CASSLILANTGELFF
TRBV6-5	NA	TRBJ1-1	once	TGTGCCAGCAGTTATGGGGGCCTGAACACTGAAGCTTTCTTT	CASSYGGLNTEAFF
TRBV19	TRBD1	TRBJ2-7	NA	TGTGCCAGTAGTACCCGGGACAGGGGAGGCGGCGAGCAGTACTTC	CASSTRDRGGGEQYF
TRBV5-1	TRBD2	TRBJ2-1	once	TGCGCCAGCAGCCGAAACGTAGCGGGGGGGCATGGTGAGCAGTTCTTC	CASSRNVAGGHGEQFF
TRBV6-5	NA	TRBJ1-6	NA	TGTGCCAGCAGTTACACGGGACATCCGAATAATTCACCCCTCCACTTT	CASSYTGHPNNSPLHF
TRBV5-1	TRBD1	TRBJ2-1	NA	TGCGCCAGCAGCTCGGACAGGGGGCTATACAATGAGCAGTTCTTC	CASSSDRGLYNEQFF
TRBV10-3	NA	TRBJ2-1	NA	TGTGCCATCAGCCCACTAGCTTCCTACAATGAGCAGTTCTTC	CAISPLASYNEQFF
TRBV7-2	NA	TRBJ1-2	NA	TGTGCCAGCAGCTTGCCTGGCAGCGGCGGCTACACCTTC	CASSLPGSGGYTF
TRBV9	NA	TRBJ2-3	once	TGTGCCAGCAGCCCCAGGGGCCCCGGGACAGATACGCAGTATTTT	CASSPRGPGTDTQYF
TRBV5-6	NA	TRBJ1-2	NA	TGTGCCAGCACCTATGTCCCGCATTATGGCTACACCTTC	CASTYVPHYGYTF
TRBV19	TRBD1	TRBJ1-5	NA	TGTGCCAGTAGTTCCCACAGGGGGCATCAGCCCCAGCATTTT	CASSSHRGHQPQHF
TRBV9	TRBD2	TRBJ2-1	once	TGTGCCAGCAACATCGGGACTAGCGGGAGTGATGAGCAGTTCTTC	CASNIGTSGSDEQFF
TRBV7-9	NA	TRBJ2-3	NA	TGTGCCAGCAGCCTCGTCGGGGGAACTAGCACAGATACGCAGTATTTT	CASSLVGGTSTDTQYF
TRBV6-2/TRBV6-3	TRBD1	TRBJ2-1	NA	TGTGCCAGCAGTTCCGGGACAGGCTCCTACAATGAGCAGTTCTTC	CASSSGTGSYNEQFF
TRBV19	TRBD1	TRBJ1-3	NA	TGTGCCAGTAGGACCGGGACAGGGGGCTGGGACACCATATATTTT	CASRTGTGGWDTIYF
TRBV29-1	TRBD1	TRBJ2-5	once	TGCAGCGTTGTAGGCGTCCGGACAGGAGGAGAGACCCAGTACTTC	CSVVGVRTGGETQYF
TRBV4-1	NA	TRBJ1-5	NA	TGCGCCAGCAGCCAAGGGGGGGGGAGATTTGAGCAGCCCCAGCATTTT	CASSQGGGRFEQPQHF
TRBV2	NA	TRBJ1-2	NA	TGTGCCAGCAGTGACATGGCAGTGAATGGCTACACCTTC	CASSDMAVNGYTF
TRBV10-3	TRBD1	TRBJ2-3	NA	TGTGCCATCAGGTCGGACAGGGGCTTTGTTGTTACGCAGTATTTT	CAIRSDRGFVVTQYF
TRBV6-5	NA	TRBJ1-3	NA	TGTGCCAGCAGTTCCCTGACAACAGGGTCTGGAAACACCATATATTTT	CASSSLTTGSGNTIYF
TRBV4-1	TRBD2	TRBJ2-5	NA	TGCGCCAGCAGCCAAGTACTAGCGGGAGACACCCAGTACTTC	CASSQVLAGDTQYF
TRBV27	TRBD1	TRBJ1-2	NA	TGTGCCAGCAGTATGACAGGGATGGGAGGCTACACCTTC	CASSMTGMGGYTF
TRBV7-2	NA	TRBJ2-1	NA	TGTGCCAGCAGCTTAGCCGGGCGGGACAGCTACAATGAGCAGTTCTTC	CASSLAGRDSYNEQFF
TRBV9	TRBD1	TRBJ1-5	NA	TGTGCCAGCAGCGTAGGGACAGGCTCTAGCAATCAGCCCCAGCATTTT	CASSVGTGSSNQPQHF
TRBV10-3	TRBD2	TRBJ2-7	NA	TGTGCCATCAATGCGGGACTAGCGGCATCCTACGAGCAGTACTTC	CAINAGLAASYEQYF
TRBV28	TRBD2	TRBJ2-7	NA	TGTGCCAGCAGCGACGGTCTAGCGGGGGGCCCTAGCTCCTACGAGCAGTACTTC	CASSDGLAGGPSSYEQYF
TRBV2	NA	TRBJ2-3	NA	TGTGCCAGCAGTACAGGGACTATCAGCACAGATACGCAGTATTTT	CASSTGTISTDTQYF
TRBV19	NA	TRBJ2-7	NA	TGTGCCAGTAGTACCTCGGGACTGCTAGGCTACGAGCAGTACTTC	CASSTSGLLGYEQYF
TRBV5-6	TRBD1	TRBJ2-1	NA	TGTGCCAGCAGCGTTGACAGGGGGAGATACAATGAGCAGTTCTTC	CASSVDRGRYNEQFF
TRBV29-1	TRBD1	TRBJ1-1	NA	TGCAGCGTTGCCATAGGACAGGGGGGGATCACTGAAGCTTTCTTT	CSVAIGQGGITEAFF
TRBV5-1	TRBD1	TRBJ2-7	NA	TGCGCCAGCAGCCCCCCGGGACAGGGATACGAGCAGTACTTC	CASSPPGQGYEQYF
TRBV5-1	NA	TRBJ1-6	NA	TGCGCCAGCAGCTTGGCCGGGACTGACTATAATTCACCCCTCCACTTT	CASSLAGTDYNSPLHF
TRBV4-1	TRBD2	TRBJ2-1	NA	TGCGCCAGCAGCCGCCAACACGGACCCGCGGGACTAGCGGGAACGAGTAATGAGCAGTTCTTC	CASSRQHGPAGLAGTSNEQFF
TRBV23-1	NA	TRBJ2-7	NA	TGCGCCAGCAGTCACCGGGAGCAGTACTTC	CASSHREQYF
TRBV6-5	NA	TRBJ1-6	NA	TGTGCCAGCAGTTACTCGAGTGTATTGTTGGCCCTCCACTTT	CASSYSSVLLALHF
TRBV5-1	TRBD2	TRBJ2-7	NA	TGCGCCAGCAGCGGGACCGTGAGCGGGGGGGCCAACGAGCAGTACTTC	CASSGTVSGGANEQYF
TRBV4-1	NA	TRBJ1-1	NA	TGCGCCAGCAGCCACGCGGGGGAGGGCACTGAAGCTTTCTTT	CASSHAGEGTEAFF
TRBV30	TRBD1	TRBJ2-7	NA	TGTGCCTGGACCTTCGGGACAGGGATTTACGAGCAGTACTTC	CAWTFGTGIYEQYF
TRBV27	NA	TRBJ2-5	NA	TGTGCCAGCTCTTTGGGCGAGACCCAGTACTTC	CASSLGETQYF
TRBV29-1	TRBD1	TRBJ2-2	NA	TGCAGCGTTGAGCACCGACAGGGAACCGGGGAGCTGTTTTTT	CSVEHRQGTGELFF
TRBV25-1	NA	TRBJ1-6	NA	TGTGCCAGCGGTACGAGTTCACCCCTCCACTTT	CASGTSSPLHF
TRBV11-2	NA	TRBJ2-5	NA	TGTGCCAGCAGCTTAGATCCCAACGGCGGGACCCAGTACTTC	CASSLDPNGGTQYF
TRBV4-1	TRBD2	TRBJ2-5	few	TGCGCCAGCAGCCAAGACCAGCGGGGGGAAGATTCGGAGACCCAGTACTTC	CASSQDQRGEDSETQYF
TRBV6-5	NA	TRBJ1-6	NA	TGTGCCAGCAGTTCAGCGAGCTCCTATAATTCACCCCTCCACTTT	CASSSASSYNSPLHF
TRBV30	TRBD1	TRBJ2-2	NA	TGTGCCTCCGACAGGGGGCTCGGCACCGGGGAGCTGTTTTTT	CASDRGLGTGELFF
TRBV7-8	TRBD2	TRBJ2-1	NA	TGTGCCAGCAGCCCCACTAGCGGGAGGTACAATGAGCAGTTCTTC	CASSPTSGRYNEQFF
TRBV5-1	TRBD1	TRBJ2-7	few	TGCGCCAGCAGGCCAGGGGGCGCTGAGTACGAGCAGTACTTC	CASRPGGAEYEQYF
TRBV4-1	NA	TRBJ1-5	NA	TGCGCCAGCAGCCAAGTCCCGGTCGACATAGTGTATAGCAATCAGCCCCAGCATTTT	CASSQVPVDIVYSNQPQHF
TRBV6-5	TRBD2	TRBJ2-5	NA	TGTGCCAGCAGGGTAGCGGGATCCGAGACCCAGTACTTC	CASRVAGSETQYF